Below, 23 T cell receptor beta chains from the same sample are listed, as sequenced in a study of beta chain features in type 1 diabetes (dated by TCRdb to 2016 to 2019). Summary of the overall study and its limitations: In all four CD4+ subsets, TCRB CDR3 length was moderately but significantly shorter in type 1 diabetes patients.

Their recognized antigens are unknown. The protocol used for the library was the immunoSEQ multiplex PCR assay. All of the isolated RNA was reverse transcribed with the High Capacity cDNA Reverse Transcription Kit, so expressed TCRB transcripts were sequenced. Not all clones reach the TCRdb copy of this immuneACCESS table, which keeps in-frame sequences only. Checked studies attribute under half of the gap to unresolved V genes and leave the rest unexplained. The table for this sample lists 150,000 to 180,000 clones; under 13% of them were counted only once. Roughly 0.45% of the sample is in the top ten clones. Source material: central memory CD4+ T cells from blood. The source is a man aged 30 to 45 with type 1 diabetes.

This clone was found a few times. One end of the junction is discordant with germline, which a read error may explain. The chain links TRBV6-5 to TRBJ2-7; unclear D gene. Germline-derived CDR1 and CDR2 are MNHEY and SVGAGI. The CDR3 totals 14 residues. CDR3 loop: CAISESVSGYEQYF. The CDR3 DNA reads TGTGCCATCAGTGAGTCGGTTTCTGGCTACGAGCAGTACTTC.

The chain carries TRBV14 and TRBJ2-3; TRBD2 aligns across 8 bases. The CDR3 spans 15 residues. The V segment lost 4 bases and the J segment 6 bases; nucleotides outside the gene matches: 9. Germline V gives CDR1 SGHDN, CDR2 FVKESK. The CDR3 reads CASSPRAGRADTQYF. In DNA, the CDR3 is TGTGCCAGCAGCCCTCGAGCCGGGAGGGCGGATACGCAGTATTTT.

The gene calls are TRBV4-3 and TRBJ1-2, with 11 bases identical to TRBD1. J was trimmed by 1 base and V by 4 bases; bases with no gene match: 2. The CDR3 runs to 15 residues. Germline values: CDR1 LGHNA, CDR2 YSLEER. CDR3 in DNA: TGCGCCAGCAGCCTAGGGACAGGGGGTAACTATGGCTACACCTTC. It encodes CASSLGTGGNYGYTF.

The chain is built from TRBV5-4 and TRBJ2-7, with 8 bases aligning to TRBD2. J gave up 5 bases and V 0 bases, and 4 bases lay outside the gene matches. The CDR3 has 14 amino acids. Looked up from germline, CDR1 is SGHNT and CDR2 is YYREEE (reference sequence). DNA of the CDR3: TGTGCCAGCAGCTTGGGCGGGAGGATGGACGAGCAGTACTTC. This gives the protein CASSLGGRMDEQYF.

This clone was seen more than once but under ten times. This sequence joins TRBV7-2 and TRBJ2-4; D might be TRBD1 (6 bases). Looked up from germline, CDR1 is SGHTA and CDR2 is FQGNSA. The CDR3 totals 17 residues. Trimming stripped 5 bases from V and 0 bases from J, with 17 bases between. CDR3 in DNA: TGTGCCAGCAGCCCGAGACAGGACAGATTAGCCAAAAACATTCAGTACTTC. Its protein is CASSPRQDRLAKNIQYF.

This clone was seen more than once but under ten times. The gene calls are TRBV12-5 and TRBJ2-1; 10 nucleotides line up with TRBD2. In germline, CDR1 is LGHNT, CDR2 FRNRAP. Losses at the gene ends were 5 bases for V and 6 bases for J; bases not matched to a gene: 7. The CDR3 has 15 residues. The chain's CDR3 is CASGPEREGRNEQFF. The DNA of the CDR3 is TGTGCTAGTGGTCCAGAGCGGGAGGGCCGCAATGAGCAGTTCTTC.

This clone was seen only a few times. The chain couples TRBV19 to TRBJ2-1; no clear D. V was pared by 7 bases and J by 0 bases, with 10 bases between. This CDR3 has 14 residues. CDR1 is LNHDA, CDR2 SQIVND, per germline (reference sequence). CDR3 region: CASIGASSYNEQFF. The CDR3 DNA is TGTGCCAGTATCGGCGCTAGCTCCTACAATGAGCAGTTCTTC. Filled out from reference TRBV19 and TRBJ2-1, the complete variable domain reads DGGITQSPKYLFRKEGQNVTLSCEQNLNHDAMYWYRQDPGQGLRLIYYSQIVNDFQKGDIAEGYSVSREKKESFPLTVTSAQKNPTAFYLCASIGASSYNEQFFGPGTRLTVL.

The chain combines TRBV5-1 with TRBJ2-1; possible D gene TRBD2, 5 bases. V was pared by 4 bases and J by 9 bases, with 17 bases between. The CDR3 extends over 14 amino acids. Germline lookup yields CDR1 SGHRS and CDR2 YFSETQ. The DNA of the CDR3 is TGCGCCAGCAGCCCGGGATTGGCAGACACTGAGCAGTTCTTC. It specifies CASSPGLADTEQFF.

For the CDR3, the DNA is TGTGCCAGCAGTTTGGGCAGAAGGAACACTGAAGCTTTCTTT. The encoded protein is CASSLGRRNTEAFF. This rearrangement joins TRBV28 to TRBJ1-1; D is undetermined. From germline, CDR1 is MDHEN and CDR2 SYDVKM. The CDR3 contains 14 residues. Trimming removed 3 bases from V and 1 base from J, with 9 bases in between.

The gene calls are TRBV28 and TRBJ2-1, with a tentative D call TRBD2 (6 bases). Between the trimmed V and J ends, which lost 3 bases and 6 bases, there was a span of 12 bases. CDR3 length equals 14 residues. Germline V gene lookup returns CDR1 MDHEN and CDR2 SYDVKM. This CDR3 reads CASSFPGTLNEQFF. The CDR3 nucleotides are TGTGCCAGCAGTTTCCCCGGGACTCTCAATGAGCAGTTCTTC. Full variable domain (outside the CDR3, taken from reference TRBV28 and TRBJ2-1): DVKVTQSSRYLVKRTGEKVFLECVQDMDHENMFWYRQDPGLGLRLIYFSYDVKMKEKGDIPEGYSVSREKKERFSLILESASTNQTSMYLCASSFPGTLNEQFFGPGTRLTVL.

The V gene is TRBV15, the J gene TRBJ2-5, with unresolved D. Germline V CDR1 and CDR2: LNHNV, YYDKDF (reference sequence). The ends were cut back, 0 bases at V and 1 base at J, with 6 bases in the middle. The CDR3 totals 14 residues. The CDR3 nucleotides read TGTGCCACCAGCAGAGATCCTTCCCAAGAGACCCAGTACTTC. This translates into CATSRDPSQETQYF.

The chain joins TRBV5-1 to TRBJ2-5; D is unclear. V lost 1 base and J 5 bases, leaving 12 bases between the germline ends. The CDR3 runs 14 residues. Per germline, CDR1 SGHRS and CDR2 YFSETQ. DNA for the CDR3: TGCGCCAGCAGCTTGTGGCAGTCCGGGGAGACCCAGTACTTC. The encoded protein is CASSLWQSGETQYF.

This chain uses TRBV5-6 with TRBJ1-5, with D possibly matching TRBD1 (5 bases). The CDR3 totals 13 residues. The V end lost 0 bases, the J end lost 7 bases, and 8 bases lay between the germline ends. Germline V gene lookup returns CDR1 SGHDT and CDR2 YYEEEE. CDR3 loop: CASSLGREQPQHF. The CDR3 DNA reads TGTGCCAGCAGCTTGGGCAGGGAACAGCCCCAGCATTTT.

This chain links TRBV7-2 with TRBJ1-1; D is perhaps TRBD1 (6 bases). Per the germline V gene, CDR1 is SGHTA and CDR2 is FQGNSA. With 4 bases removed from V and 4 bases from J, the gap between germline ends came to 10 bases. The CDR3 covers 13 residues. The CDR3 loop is CASSSRGATEAFF. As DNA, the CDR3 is TGTGCCAGCAGCTCACGGGGGGCCACTGAAGCTTTCTTT.

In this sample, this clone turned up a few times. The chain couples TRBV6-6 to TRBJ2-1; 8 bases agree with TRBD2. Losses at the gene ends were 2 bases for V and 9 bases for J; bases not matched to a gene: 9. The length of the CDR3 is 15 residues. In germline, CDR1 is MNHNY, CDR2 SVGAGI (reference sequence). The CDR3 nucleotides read TGTGCCAGCAGTTACACGGGAGGGGGGAACGCTGAGCAGTTCTTC. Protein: CASSYTGGGNAEQFF.

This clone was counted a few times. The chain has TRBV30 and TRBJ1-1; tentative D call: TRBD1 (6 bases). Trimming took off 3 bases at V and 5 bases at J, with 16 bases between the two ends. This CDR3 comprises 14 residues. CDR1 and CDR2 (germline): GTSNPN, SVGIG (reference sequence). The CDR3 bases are TGTGCCTGGAGCGCCGGGACACACAAAACTGAAGCTTTCTTT. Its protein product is CAWSAGTHKTEAFF.

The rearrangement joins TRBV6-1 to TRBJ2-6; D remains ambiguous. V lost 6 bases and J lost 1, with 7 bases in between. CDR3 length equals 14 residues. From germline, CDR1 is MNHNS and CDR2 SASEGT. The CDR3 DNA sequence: TGTGCCAGCAGCAGACAATCTGGGGCCAACGTCCTGACTTTC. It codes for CASSRQSGANVLTF.

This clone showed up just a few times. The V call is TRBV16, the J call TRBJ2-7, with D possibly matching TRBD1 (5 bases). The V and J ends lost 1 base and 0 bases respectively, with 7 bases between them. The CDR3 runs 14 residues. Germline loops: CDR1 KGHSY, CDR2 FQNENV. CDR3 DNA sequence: TGTGCCAGCAGCCAATACAGGACCTCCTACGAGCAGTACTTC. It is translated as CASSQYRTSYEQYF.

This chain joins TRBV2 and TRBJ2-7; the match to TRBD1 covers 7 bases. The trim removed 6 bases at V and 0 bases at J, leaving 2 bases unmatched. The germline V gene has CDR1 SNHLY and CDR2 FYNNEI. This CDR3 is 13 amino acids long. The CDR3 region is CASRQGSSYEQYF. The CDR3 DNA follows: TGTGCCAGCAGACAGGGGAGCTCCTACGAGCAGTACTTC. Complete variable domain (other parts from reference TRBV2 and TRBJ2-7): EPEVTQTPSHQVTQMGQEVILRCVPISNHLYFYWYRQILGQKVEFLVSFYNNEISEKSEIFDDQFSVERPDGSNFTLKIRSTKLEDSAMYFCASRQGSSYEQYFGPGTRLTVT.

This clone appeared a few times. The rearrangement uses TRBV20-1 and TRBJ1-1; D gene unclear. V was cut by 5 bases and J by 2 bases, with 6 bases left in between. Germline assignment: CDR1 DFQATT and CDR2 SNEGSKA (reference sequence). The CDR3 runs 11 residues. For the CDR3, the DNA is TGCAGTGCTCCCTATAACACTGAAGCTTTCTTT. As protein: CSAPYNTEAFF.

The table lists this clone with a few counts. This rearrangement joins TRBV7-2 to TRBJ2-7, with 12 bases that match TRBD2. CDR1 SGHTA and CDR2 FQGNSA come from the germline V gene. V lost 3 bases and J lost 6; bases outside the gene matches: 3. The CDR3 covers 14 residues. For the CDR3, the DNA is TGTGCCAGCAGCTTCGCACTAGCGGGAGGCGAGCAGTACTTC. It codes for CASSFALAGGEQYF.

The DNA of the CDR3 is TGTGCCAGCAGCCCTCGCGAGACTAGCGGCTCCTACTCCTACGAGCAGTACTTC. It yields the protein CASSPRETSGSYSYEQYF. The chain recombines TRBV7-2 with TRBJ2-7; TRBD2 agrees at 9 bases. Germline CDR1 SGHTA, CDR2 FQGNSA. The CDR3 is 18 residues long. V lost 5 bases, J lost 0 bases, and 14 bases stayed unmatched.

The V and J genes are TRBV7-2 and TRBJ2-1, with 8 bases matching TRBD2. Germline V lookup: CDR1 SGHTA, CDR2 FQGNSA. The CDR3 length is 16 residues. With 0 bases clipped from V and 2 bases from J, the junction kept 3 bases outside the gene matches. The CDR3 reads CASSLAAGGTYNEQFF. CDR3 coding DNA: TGTGCCAGCAGCTTAGCCGCGGGAGGTACCTACAATGAGCAGTTCTTC.